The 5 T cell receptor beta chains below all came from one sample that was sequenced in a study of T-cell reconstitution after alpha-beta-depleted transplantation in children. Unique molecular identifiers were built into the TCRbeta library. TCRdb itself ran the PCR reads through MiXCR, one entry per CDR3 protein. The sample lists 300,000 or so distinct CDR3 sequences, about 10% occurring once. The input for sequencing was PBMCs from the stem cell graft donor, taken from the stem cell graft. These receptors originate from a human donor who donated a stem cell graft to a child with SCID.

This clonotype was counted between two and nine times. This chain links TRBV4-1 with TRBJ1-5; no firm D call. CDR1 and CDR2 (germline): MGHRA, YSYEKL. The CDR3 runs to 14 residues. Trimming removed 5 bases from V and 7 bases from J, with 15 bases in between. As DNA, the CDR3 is TGCGCCAGCAGCGAGGGATTCTGGATCCAGCCCCAGCATTTT. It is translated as CASSEGFWIQPQHF.

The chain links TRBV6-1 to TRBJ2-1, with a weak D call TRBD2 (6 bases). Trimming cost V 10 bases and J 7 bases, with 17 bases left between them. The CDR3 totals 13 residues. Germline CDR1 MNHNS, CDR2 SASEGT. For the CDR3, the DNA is TGTGCCACCGGGAGAATAGTTACGAATGAGCAGTTCTTC. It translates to CATGRIVTNEQFF.

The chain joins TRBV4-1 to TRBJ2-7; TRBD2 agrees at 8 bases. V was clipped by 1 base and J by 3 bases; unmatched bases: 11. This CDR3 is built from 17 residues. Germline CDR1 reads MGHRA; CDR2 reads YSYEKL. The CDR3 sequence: CASSQGNVGGAFYEQYF. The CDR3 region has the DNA TGCGCCAGCAGCCAAGGGAATGTCGGGGGGGCCTTCTACGAGCAGTACTTC.

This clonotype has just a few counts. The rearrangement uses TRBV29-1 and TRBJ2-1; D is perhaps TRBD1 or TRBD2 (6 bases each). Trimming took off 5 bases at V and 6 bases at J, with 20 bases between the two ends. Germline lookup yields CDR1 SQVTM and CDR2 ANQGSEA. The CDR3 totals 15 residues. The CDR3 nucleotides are TGCAGCGTTTACCCCCGAGGGGGGCCCTCCAATGAGCAGTTCTTC. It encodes CSVYPRGGPSNEQFF.

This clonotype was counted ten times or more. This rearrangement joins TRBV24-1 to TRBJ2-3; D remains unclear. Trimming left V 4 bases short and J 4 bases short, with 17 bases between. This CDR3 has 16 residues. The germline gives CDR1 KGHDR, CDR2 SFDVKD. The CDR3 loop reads CATSDPRRLGPDTQYF. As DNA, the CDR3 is TGTGCCACCAGTGACCCCCGACGGCTTGGCCCAGATACGCAGTATTTT.